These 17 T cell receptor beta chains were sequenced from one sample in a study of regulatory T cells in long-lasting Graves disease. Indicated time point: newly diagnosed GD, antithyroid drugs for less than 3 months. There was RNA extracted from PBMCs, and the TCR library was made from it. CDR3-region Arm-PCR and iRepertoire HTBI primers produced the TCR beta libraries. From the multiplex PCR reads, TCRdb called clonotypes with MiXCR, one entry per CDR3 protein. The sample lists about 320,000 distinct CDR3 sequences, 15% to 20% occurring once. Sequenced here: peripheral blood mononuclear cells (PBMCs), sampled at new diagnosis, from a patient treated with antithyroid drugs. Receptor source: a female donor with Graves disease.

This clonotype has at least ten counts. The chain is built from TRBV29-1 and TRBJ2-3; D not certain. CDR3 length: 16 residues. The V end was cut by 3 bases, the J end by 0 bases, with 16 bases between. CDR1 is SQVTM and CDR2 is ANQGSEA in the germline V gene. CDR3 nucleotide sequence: TGCAGCGTTGACTTAACTGAATACCCAAGCACAGATACGCAGTATTTT. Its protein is CSVDLTEYPSTDTQYF.

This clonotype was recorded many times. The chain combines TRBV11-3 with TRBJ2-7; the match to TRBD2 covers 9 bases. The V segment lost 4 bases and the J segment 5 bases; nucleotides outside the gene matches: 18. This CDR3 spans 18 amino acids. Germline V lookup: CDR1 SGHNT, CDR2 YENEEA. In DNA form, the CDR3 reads TGTGCCAGCAGCTCCCTGCCCCCGCTAGCGGGAACTCAGCACGAGCAGTACTTC. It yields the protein CASSSLPPLAGTQHEQYF.

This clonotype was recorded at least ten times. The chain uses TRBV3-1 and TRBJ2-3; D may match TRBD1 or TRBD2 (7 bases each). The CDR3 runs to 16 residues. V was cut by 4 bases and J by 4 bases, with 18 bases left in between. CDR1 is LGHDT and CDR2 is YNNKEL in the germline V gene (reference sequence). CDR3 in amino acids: CASSPGGRGFADTQYF. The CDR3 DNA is TGTGCCAGCAGCCCGGGGGGCAGGGGGTTCGCAGATACGCAGTATTTT.

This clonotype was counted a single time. The CDR3 DNA is TGCGCCAGCAGCCAAGACGGCGTGACCTACGAGCAGTACTTC. Encoded protein: CASSQDGVTYEQYF. This rearrangement joins TRBV4-1 to TRBJ2-7; no clear D gene. Deletions cut 0 bases from V and 2 bases from J, with 8 bases between. From germline, CDR1 is MGHRA and CDR2 YSYEKL. This CDR3 comprises 14 residues.

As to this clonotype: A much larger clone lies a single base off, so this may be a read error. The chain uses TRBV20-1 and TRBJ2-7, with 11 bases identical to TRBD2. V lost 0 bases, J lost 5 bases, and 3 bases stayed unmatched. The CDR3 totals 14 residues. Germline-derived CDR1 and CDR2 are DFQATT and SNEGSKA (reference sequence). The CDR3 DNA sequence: TGCAGTGCTAGAGATTTTAGCGGGAGGGACGAGCAGTACTTC. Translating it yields CSARDFSGRDEQYF.

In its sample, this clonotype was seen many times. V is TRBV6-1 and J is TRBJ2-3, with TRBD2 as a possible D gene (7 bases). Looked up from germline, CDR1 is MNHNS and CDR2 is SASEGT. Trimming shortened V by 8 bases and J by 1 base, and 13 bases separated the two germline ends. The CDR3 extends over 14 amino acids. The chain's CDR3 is CASGRGGGTDTQYF. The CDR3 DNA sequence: TGTGCCAGCGGACGAGGGGGGGGCACAGATACGCAGTATTTT.

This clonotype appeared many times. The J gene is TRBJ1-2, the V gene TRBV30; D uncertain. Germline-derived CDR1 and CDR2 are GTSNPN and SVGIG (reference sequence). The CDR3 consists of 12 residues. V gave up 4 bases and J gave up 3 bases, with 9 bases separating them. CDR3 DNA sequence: TGTGCCTGGAATTGGGGTGACTATGGCTACACCTTC. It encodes CAWNWGDYGYTF.

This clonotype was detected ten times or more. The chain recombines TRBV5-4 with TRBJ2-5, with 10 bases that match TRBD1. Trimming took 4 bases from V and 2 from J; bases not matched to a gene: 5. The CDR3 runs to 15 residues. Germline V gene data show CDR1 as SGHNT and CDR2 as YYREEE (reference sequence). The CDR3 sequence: CASSQDRGGQETQYF. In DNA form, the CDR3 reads TGTGCCAGCAGCCAGGACAGGGGGGGACAAGAGACCCAGTACTTC.

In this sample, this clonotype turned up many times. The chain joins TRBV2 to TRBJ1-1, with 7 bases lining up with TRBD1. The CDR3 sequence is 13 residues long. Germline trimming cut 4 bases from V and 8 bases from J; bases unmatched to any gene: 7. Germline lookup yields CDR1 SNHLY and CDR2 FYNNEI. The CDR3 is CASSGNRQGEAFF. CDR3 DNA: TGTGCCAGCAGTGGAAACCGACAGGGAGAAGCTTTCTTT.

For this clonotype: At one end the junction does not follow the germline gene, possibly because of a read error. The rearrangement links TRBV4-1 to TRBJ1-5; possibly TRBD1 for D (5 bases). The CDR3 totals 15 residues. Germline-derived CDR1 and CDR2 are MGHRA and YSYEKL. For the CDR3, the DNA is TGTGCCAGCAGCCCCCCGGGGCAGGGCCCCCAGCCCCAGCATTTT. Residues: CASSPPGQGPQPQHF.

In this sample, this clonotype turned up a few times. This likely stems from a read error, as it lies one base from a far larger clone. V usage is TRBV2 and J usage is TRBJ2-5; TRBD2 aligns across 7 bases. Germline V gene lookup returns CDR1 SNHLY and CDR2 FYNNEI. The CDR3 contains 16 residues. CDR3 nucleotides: TGTGTCAGCAGCCCGCGGCCGGGAGGCTCCCAAGAGACCCAGTACTTC. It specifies CVSSPRPGGSQETQYF.

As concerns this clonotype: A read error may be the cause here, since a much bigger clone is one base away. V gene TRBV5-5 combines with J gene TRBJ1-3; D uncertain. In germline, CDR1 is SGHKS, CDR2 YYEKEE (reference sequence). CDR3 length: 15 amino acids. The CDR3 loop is CASSTDISSGNTRYF. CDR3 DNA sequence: TGTGCCAGCAGCACTGACATCTCCTCTGGAAACACCAGATATTTT.

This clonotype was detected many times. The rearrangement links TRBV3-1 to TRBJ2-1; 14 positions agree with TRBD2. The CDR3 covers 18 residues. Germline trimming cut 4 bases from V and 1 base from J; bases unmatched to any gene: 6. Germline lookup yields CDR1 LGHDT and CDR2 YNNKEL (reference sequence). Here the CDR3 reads CASSPGLAGARSYNEQFF. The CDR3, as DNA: TGTGCCAGCAGCCCGGGACTAGCGGGAGCGAGGTCCTACAATGAGCAGTTCTTC.

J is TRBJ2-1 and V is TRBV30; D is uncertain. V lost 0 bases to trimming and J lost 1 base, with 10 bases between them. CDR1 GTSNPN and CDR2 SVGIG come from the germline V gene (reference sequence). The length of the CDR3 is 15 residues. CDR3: CAWSVDPGSYNEQFF. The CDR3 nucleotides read TGTGCCTGGAGTGTAGATCCCGGGTCCTACAATGAGCAGTTCTTC.

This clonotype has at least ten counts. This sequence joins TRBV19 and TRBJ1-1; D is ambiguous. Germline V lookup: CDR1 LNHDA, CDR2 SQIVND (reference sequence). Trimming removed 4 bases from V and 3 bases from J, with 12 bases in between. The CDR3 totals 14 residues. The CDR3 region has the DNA TGTGCCAGTAGTAGCCCAAATGGGTACACTGAAGCTTTCTTT. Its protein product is CASSSPNGYTEAFF. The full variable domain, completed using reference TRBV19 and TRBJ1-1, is DGGITQSPKYLFRKEGQNVTLSCEQNLNHDAMYWYRQDPGQGLRLIYYSQIVNDFQKGDIAEGYSVSREKKESFPLTVTSAQKNPTAFYLCASSSPNGYTEAFFGQGTRLTVV.

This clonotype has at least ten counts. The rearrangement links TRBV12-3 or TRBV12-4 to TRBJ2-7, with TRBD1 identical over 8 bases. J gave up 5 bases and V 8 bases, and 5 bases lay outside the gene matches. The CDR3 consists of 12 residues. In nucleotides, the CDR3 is TGTGCCAGCGGTCCGACAGGGGACGAGCAGTACTTC. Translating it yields CASGPTGDEQYF.

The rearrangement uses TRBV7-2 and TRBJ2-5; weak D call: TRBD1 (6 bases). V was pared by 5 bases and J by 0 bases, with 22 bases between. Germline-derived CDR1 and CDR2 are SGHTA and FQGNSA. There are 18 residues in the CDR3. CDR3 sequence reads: CASSPWGQSPSYQETQYF. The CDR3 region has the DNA TGTGCCAGCAGCCCCTGGGGGCAGAGCCCCTCGTACCAAGAGACCCAGTACTTC.